The T cell receptor (beta chain) under discussion was sequenced for a study of blood T cell repertoires in COVID-19. V was pared by 5 bases and J by 1 base, with 14 bases between. Per the germline V gene, CDR1 is GTSNPN and CDR2 is SVGIG (reference sequence). This CDR3 contains 15 residues. Per the original methods: By means of reference gene primer amplification, nucleated cell counts were estimated. TCRdb's table, derived via immunoSEQ multiplex PCR, lists solely in-frame clones and lacks some. V and J calls and clone size are given by that table; D and trimming were obtained from the DNA. The sample holds 150,000 to 200,000 clones; approximately 90% are singletons and the top ten take less than 8.5%.

The chain recombines TRBV30 with TRBJ2-2, with D tentatively TRBD1 (5 bases). Specimen: PBMCs or T cells enriched from blood (not recorded which). This receptor was obtained from a woman in her forties or fifties who had recovered from COVID-19. CDR3 loop: CAWSTVGRNTGELFF. In DNA form, the CDR3 reads TGTGCCTGGTCTACGGTGGGGCGGAACACCGGGGAGCTGTTTTTT. Full variable domain (remainder filled in from reference TRBV30 and TRBJ2-2): SQTIHQWPATLVQPVGSPLSLECTVEGTSNPNLYWYRQAAGRGLQLLFYSVGIGQISSEVPQNLSASRPQDRQFILSSKKLLLSDSGFYLCAWSTVGRNTGELFFGEGSRLTVL.